The subject of this entry is one T cell receptor beta chain. The target antigen is unknown. Cells sorted as Tregs were CD4+, CD25+ and CD127-/low. Semi-nested PCR with Nested Universal Primer A followed constant-region reverse priming of full-length variable regions. TCRdb called the 5' RACE reads again in MiXCR, with one record for every CDR3 protein. Of 35,000 to 45,000 distinct CDR3 sequences in the sample, over 20% were seen once. V lost 1 base, J lost 1 base, and 10 bases stayed unmatched. The CDR3 is made up of 16 amino acids. Germline-derived CDR1 and CDR2 are DFQATT and SNEGSKA (reference sequence). Findings and caveats of the study: The TCR gene usage of tumor memory CD4+ T cells clustered together with blood and lymph node memory CD4+ cells and with lymph node naive CD4+ cells. Tumor-infiltrating Treg TCR alpha and beta sequences overlapped most with tumor naive CD4+ T cells, then blood naive. The larger-cohort validation was restricted to a single TCR beta V-J rearrangement rather than whole repertoires.

The rearrangement uses TRBV20-1 and TRBJ2-7, with 7 nucleotides matching TRBD1. The clonotype was recovered from a female donor with breast cancer. Sequenced sample: Tregs sorted from a lymph node. CDR3: CSARGGGQVGSYEQYF. The CDR3 DNA follows: TGCAGTGCTAGAGGGGGCGGACAGGTTGGGTCCTACGAGCAGTACTTC.